A single sample is the source of the 18 T cell receptor beta chains below, sequenced in a study of cytomegalovirus exposure and HLA in healthy donors. The protocol was immunoSEQ multiplex PCR, while the TCRdb copy is restricted to in-frame clones and leaves out a portion. The sample shows 200,000 or so clones, about 86% of them seen only once. Sequencing input: PBMCs. Source of these receptors: a woman aged 18-29 years in good health and CMV-seronegative.

The chain combines TRBV29-1 with TRBJ2-5, with D possibly TRBD2 on 7 matching bases. V was shortened by 4 bases and J by 3 bases, with 12 bases between the two germline ends. The CDR3 has 13 amino acids. Germline CDR1 and CDR2: SQVTM and ANQGSEA. CDR3 residues: CSVAGEGEETQYF. CDR3 nucleotide sequence: TGCAGCGTTGCAGGGGAGGGGGAAGAGACCCAGTACTTC.

The chain joins TRBV6-6 to TRBJ2-7; a weak D match, TRBD2 (6 bases). The germline gives CDR1 MNHNY, CDR2 SVGAGI (reference sequence). V was clipped by 2 bases and J by 6 bases, with 8 bases between them. The length of the CDR3 is 12 residues. The CDR3 region is CASSYAGPEQYF. CDR3 DNA sequence: TGTGCCAGCAGTTACGCGGGGCCCGAGCAGTACTTC.

The chain uses TRBV28 and TRBJ2-3; 12 bases align to TRBD2. Trimming took 4 bases from V and 1 from J; bases not matched to a gene: 3. The germline gives CDR1 MDHEN, CDR2 SYDVKM. The length of the CDR3 is 16 residues. CDR3 sequence reads: CASSSSGRAGTDTQYF. The DNA for the CDR3 is TGTGCCAGCAGTTCTAGCGGGAGGGCTGGCACAGATACGCAGTATTTT.

The chain links TRBV5-1 to TRBJ2-1; TRBD1 might be the D (7 bases). This CDR3 spans 17 amino acids. CDR1 is SGHRS and CDR2 is YFSETQ in the germline V gene. Between the trimmed V and J ends, which lost 4 bases and 4 bases, there was a span of 21 bases. CDR3 sequence (DNA): TGCGCCAGCAGCCAGAAATCATACAGGGGAGGATACAATGAGCAGTTCTTC. Amino acid sequence: CASSQKSYRGGYNEQFF. Full variable domain (remainder filled in from reference TRBV5-1 and TRBJ2-1): KAGVTQTPRYLIKTRGQQVTLSCSPISGHRSVSWYQQTPGQGLQFLFEYFSETQRNKGNFPGRFSGRQFSNSRSEMNVSTLELGDSALYLCASSQKSYRGGYNEQFFGPGTRLTVL.

The J gene is TRBJ2-1, the V gene TRBV5-1; tentative D call: TRBD1 (5 bases). CDR1 SGHRS and CDR2 YFSETQ come from the germline V gene. The CDR3 runs to 15 residues. The V and J ends lost 2 bases and 1 base respectively, with 10 bases between them. The DNA of the CDR3 is TGCGCCAGCAGCTTTCAGGACATTTCCTACAATGAGCAGTTCTTC. This codes for CASSFQDISYNEQFF.

This chain connects TRBV28 to TRBJ2-7; TRBD2 matches at 7 bases. Germline lookup yields CDR1 MDHEN and CDR2 SYDVKM. The CDR3 has 15 residues. The V and J ends lost 6 bases and 4 bases, in that order; junction bases with no gene match: 12. The CDR3, as DNA: TGTGCCAGCAGAGCTACCGGGACGGGAGGATACGAGCAGTACTTC. Encoded protein: CASRATGTGGYEQYF.

CDR3 region: CASGLGQLTPYEQYF. The CDR3 nucleotides read TGTGCTAGTGGTTTGGGACAACTTACCCCCTACGAGCAGTACTTC. V and J are TRBV12-5 and TRBJ2-7; no reliable D call. This CDR3 comprises 15 residues. The germline V gene has CDR1 LGHNT and CDR2 FRNRAP. Trimming pared 1 base from V and 2 bases from J, leaving 12 bases between.

The J gene is TRBJ1-2, the V gene TRBV6-5, with D unresolved. Per germline, CDR1 MNHEY and CDR2 SVGAGI. V was clipped by 6 bases and J by 9 bases, with 17 bases between them. This CDR3 spans 13 amino acids. Here the CDR3 DNA reads TGTGCCAGCAGCCGGGTGGCGGGCAACAGCTACACCTTC. It is translated as CASSRVAGNSYTF.

This chain joins TRBV29-1 and TRBJ1-3; possible D gene TRBD1, 6 bases. Germline CDR1 reads SQVTM; CDR2 reads ANQGSEA. CDR3 length: 14 amino acids. V shed 4 bases and J shed 1 base, with 11 bases lying between them. The CDR3 DNA reads as TGCAGCGTTGGTACAGGGATATCTGGAAACACCATATATTTT. It is translated as CSVGTGISGNTIYF.

This chain uses TRBV4-1 with TRBJ2-7; D gene uncertain. V was shortened by 1 base and J by 3 bases, with 10 bases between the two germline ends. This CDR3 region has 14 residues. Germline-derived CDR1 and CDR2 are MGHRA and YSYEKL. This chain's CDR3 is CASSQGKPGYEQYF. Here the CDR3 DNA reads TGCGCCAGCAGCCAAGGTAAGCCCGGCTACGAGCAGTACTTC.

The rearrangement joins TRBV25-1 to TRBJ2-5, with TRBD1 matching 7 bases. Germline CDR1 reads MGHDK; CDR2 reads SYGVNS. V shed 3 bases and J 8 bases; nucleotides not matched to a gene: 9. The CDR3 covers 14 residues. The CDR3: CASSDGQEVETQYF. The CDR3 DNA reads TGTGCCAGCAGTGATGGACAGGAAGTAGAAACCCAGTACTTC.

The J gene is TRBJ2-7, the V gene TRBV6-1; 8 bases are a match to TRBD2. Germline lookup yields CDR1 MNHNS and CDR2 SASEGT. CDR3 length equals 14 residues. Losses at the gene ends were 3 bases for V and 6 bases for J; bases not matched to a gene: 7. The CDR3 loop is CASSDLSGGGEQYF. For the CDR3, the DNA is TGTGCCAGCAGTGACCTCTCGGGGGGGGGCGAGCAGTACTTC.

This clone was picked up one time. The chain employs TRBV19 and TRBJ1-4; D is unresolved. This CDR3 contains 16 residues. The germline CDR1 and CDR2 sequences are LNHDA and SQIVND (reference sequence). V was trimmed by 3 bases and J by 0 bases, leaving 11 bases between them. CDR3 sequence (DNA): TGTGCCAGTAGTATTCGATACAGTGCAACTAATGAAAAACTGTTTTTT. Translation: CASSIRYSATNEKLFF. The entire variable domain, with the rest obtained from reference TRBV19 and TRBJ1-4, is as follows: DGGITQSPKYLFRKEGQNVTLSCEQNLNHDAMYWYRQDPGQGLRLIYYSQIVNDFQKGDIAEGYSVSREKKESFPLTVTSAQKNPTAFYLCASSIRYSATNEKLFFGSGTQLSVL.

This chain connects TRBV5-4 to TRBJ2-5; D gene unclear. The CDR3 consists of 13 residues. Germline assignment: CDR1 SGHNT and CDR2 YYREEE (reference sequence). Trimming pared 0 bases from V and 5 bases from J, leaving 8 bases between. The chain's CDR3 is CASSLGSRETQYF. In nucleotides, the CDR3 is TGTGCCAGCAGCTTGGGCAGCAGGGAGACCCAGTACTTC.

This clone has only one observation. V usage is TRBV6-1 and J usage is TRBJ1-2; weak D call: TRBD1 (6 bases). The CDR3 has 13 amino acids. V shed 7 bases and J shed 4 bases, with 13 bases lying between them. Germline V CDR1 and CDR2: MNHNS, SASEGT. The CDR3 DNA follows: TGTGCCAGCATGGCCCACAGGGTCTATGGCTACACCTTC. Amino acids: CASMAHRVYGYTF.

The chain joins TRBV29-1 to TRBJ1-1, with unresolved D. Germline V gives CDR1 SQVTM, CDR2 ANQGSEA. Trimming cost V 6 bases and J 11 bases, with 19 bases left between them. This CDR3 comprises 12 residues. The CDR3, as DNA: TGCAGCGTCATCGGCAGTCCGTCGGGGGCTTTCTTT. Translated: CSVIGSPSGAFF.

V gene TRBV6-5 combines with J gene TRBJ2-1; a weak D match, TRBD2 (6 bases). The CDR3 extends over 16 amino acids. The V end was cut by 0 bases, the J end by 5 bases, with 14 bases between. CDR1 and CDR2 (germline): MNHEY, SVGAGI. DNA for the CDR3: TGTGCCAGCAGTTACTCGGGGCGGGGAGCCAACAATGAGCAGTTCTTC. Encoded protein: CASSYSGRGANNEQFF.

The CDR3 sequence: CASTQSSGHLTDTQYF. The CDR3 bases are TGTGCCAGCACCCAGTCCTCGGGTCACCTCACAGATACGCAGTATTTT. The chain couples TRBV5-4 to TRBJ2-3, with D hard to call. The germline CDR1 and CDR2 sequences are SGHNT and YYREEE (reference sequence). V lost 6 bases, J lost 2 bases, and 19 bases lay in between. This CDR3 is 16 amino acids long. Combining the CDR3 with reference TRBV5-4 and TRBJ2-3 gives the whole variable domain ETGVTQSPTHLIKTRGQQVTLRCSSQSGHNTVSWYQQALGQGPQFIFQYYREEENGRGNFPPRFSGLQFPNYSSELNVNALELDDSALYLCASTQSSGHLTDTQYFGPGTRLTVL.